Below, 31 T cell receptor beta chains from the same sample are listed, as sequenced in a study of patients and donors after allogeneic stem cell transplantation (dated by TCRdb to 2020 to 2022). The receptor library was made with RT-PCR. Sequenced on a NextSeq 550. TCRdb reran the public reads through fastp at Q25 and MiXCR, keeping productive beta chains. Records with the same CDR3 protein are collapsed into one entry carrying the most frequent genes and DNA. In this sample the table shows roughly 940,000 distinct CDR3 sequences, more than 15% of which occur a single time. About 6% of the sample rests with the top ten. Source material: blood, either unsorted or a sorted T cell fraction (not recorded which). The receptors here all came from a human donor who was either an allogeneic HSCT recipient or a stem cell or donor lymphocyte infusion donor (not recorded which). It is not recorded whose cells these are; they may come from a transplant donor.

This clonotype was detected a few times. The J gene is TRBJ2-3, the V gene TRBV29-1, with 7 bases lining up with TRBD1. From germline, CDR1 is SQVTM and CDR2 ANQGSEA. The CDR3 is made up of 13 amino acids. The junction had 7 bases not matched to a gene; V was cut back by 7 bases and J by 3 bases. In DNA, the CDR3 is TGCAGCGCTATACGGACAGGTACAGATACGCAGTATTTT. Amino acid sequence: CSAIRTGTDTQYF.

V and J are TRBV28 and TRBJ1-5, with 7 bases lining up with TRBD1. The germline CDR1 and CDR2 sequences are MDHEN and SYDVKM. This CDR3 contains 15 residues. V gave up 0 bases and J gave up 5 bases; unmatched junction bases: 4. CDR3 protein: CASSLWDRPDQPQHF. In nucleotides, the CDR3 is TGTGCCAGCAGTTTATGGGACAGGCCAGATCAGCCCCAGCATTTT.

This clonotype was recorded at least ten times. CDR3 DNA sequence: TGTGCCAGCAGTTTAGGCCGGGACAGGTGGTCCTCTCGGGAAAAACTGTTTTTT. It is translated as CASSLGRDRWSSREKLFF. This chain connects TRBV12-3 or TRBV12-4 to TRBJ1-4, with TRBD1 identical over 8 bases. The CDR3 has 18 amino acids. J lost 8 bases, V lost 1 base, and 15 bases had no gene match.

In this sample, this clonotype turned up a few times. The chain has TRBV25-1 and TRBJ2-1; tentatively, D is TRBD2 (5 bases). This CDR3 comprises 15 residues. Deletions cut 1 base from V and 5 bases from J, with 12 bases between. Per germline, CDR1 MGHDK and CDR2 SYGVNS. The CDR3 loop is CASSELREINNEQFF. The CDR3 bases are TGTGCCAGCAGTGAATTAAGGGAGATTAACAATGAGCAGTTCTTC.

This clonotype was picked up a small number of times. The gene calls are TRBV11-3 and TRBJ2-1; a weak D match, TRBD1 (5 bases). Germline CDR1 and CDR2: SGHNT and YENEEA. This CDR3 comprises 17 residues. V lost 1 base and J lost 9, with 22 bases in between. CDR3 sequence: CASSLVDSGFTTIEQFF. For the CDR3, the DNA is TGTGCCAGCAGCTTAGTCGACAGTGGATTCACGACAATTGAGCAGTTCTTC.

V usage is TRBV5-1 and J usage is TRBJ2-3, with TRBD1 as a possible D gene (5 bases). This CDR3 contains 14 residues. The ends were cut back, 5 bases at V and 0 bases at J, with 10 bases in the middle. From germline, CDR1 is SGHRS and CDR2 YFSETQ. The CDR3: CASSWGFSTDTQYF. CDR3 DNA: TGCGCCAGCAGTTGGGGCTTTAGCACAGATACGCAGTATTTT.

CDR3 region: CASSLFQGAVYNEQFF. CDR3 DNA: TGTGCCAGCAGTTTATTTCAGGGGGCGGTCTACAATGAGCAGTTCTTC. This rearrangement joins TRBV28 to TRBJ2-1; TRBD1 matches 8 bases. The V gene's germline CDR1 is MDHEN and CDR2 SYDVKM. V was clipped by 1 base and J by 3 bases; unmatched bases: 5. The CDR3 spans 16 residues.

This rearrangement joins TRBV4-1 to TRBJ1-4, with a weak D call TRBD1 (6 bases). V lost 0 bases and J lost 5, with 10 bases in between. Germline V gives CDR1 MGHRA, CDR2 YSYEKL. The CDR3 loop spans 15 amino acids. CDR3 amino acids: CASSQDIGGNEKLFF. The DNA for the CDR3 is TGCGCCAGCAGCCAAGATATAGGGGGGAATGAAAAACTGTTTTTT.

The chain has TRBV30 and TRBJ1-5; perhaps TRBD1 as D (5 bases). The CDR3 totals 13 residues. In germline, CDR1 is GTSNPN, CDR2 SVGIG (reference sequence). V dropped 7 bases and J dropped 4 bases, with 14 bases sitting between them. CDR3 sequence reads: CASGPQGNQPQHF. DNA for the CDR3: TGTGCCTCCGGACCGCAGGGAAATCAGCCCCAGCATTTT.

The J gene is TRBJ1-1, the V gene TRBV19; 9 bases fit TRBD1. This CDR3 is 16 amino acids long. Germline assignment: CDR1 LNHDA and CDR2 SQIVND (reference sequence). Losses at the gene ends were 6 bases for V and 7 bases for J; bases not matched to a gene: 15. CDR3 DNA sequence: TGTGCCAGTAGCCCAACTGGACAGGGGACCAAATTTGAAGCTTTCTTT. Residues: CASSPTGQGTKFEAFF. Combining the CDR3 with reference TRBV19 and TRBJ1-1 gives the whole variable domain DGGITQSPKYLFRKEGQNVTLSCEQNLNHDAMYWYRQDPGQGLRLIYYSQIVNDFQKGDIAEGYSVSREKKESFPLTVTSAQKNPTAFYLCASSPTGQGTKFEAFFGQGTRLTVV.

The rearrangement joins TRBV20-1 to TRBJ2-5; TRBD2 matches at 10 bases. CDR1 DFQATT and CDR2 SNEGSKA come from the germline V gene (reference sequence). This CDR3 region has 16 residues. V lost 6 bases to trimming and J lost 4 bases; unmatched junction nucleotides: 14. The CDR3, as DNA: TGCAGTGCCCCTAGATTACAGCGGGGGGGCGGAGAGACCCAGTACTTC. It translates to CSAPRLQRGGGETQYF.

Turning to this clonotype: The junction does not match germline at one end; this may be a read error. The J gene is TRBJ2-7, the V gene TRBV9; D possibly corresponds to TRBD1 (6 bases). The CDR3 length is 15 residues. Germline values: CDR1 SGDLS, CDR2 YYNGEE. CDR3 nucleotide sequence: TGTGCCAGCAGCGTAGGGGAAGGGGGAGCCTACGATTTCATCTTC. Its translation: CASSVGEGGAYDFIF.

This clonotype was observed many times. The rearrangement links TRBV10-3 to TRBJ1-1; TRBD1 agrees at 10 bases. In germline, CDR1 is ENHRY, CDR2 SYGVKD. The CDR3 extends over 14 amino acids. V lost 6 bases and J lost 5; bases outside the gene matches: 6. CDR3 residues: CAIRNWTGGTEAFF. The DNA of the CDR3 is TGTGCCATCAGAAATTGGACAGGGGGGACTGAAGCTTTCTTT.

This clonotype was picked up a small number of times. The chain couples TRBV29-1 to TRBJ1-1, with D perhaps matching TRBD1 (6 bases). There are 14 residues in the CDR3. Germline V gives CDR1 SQVTM, CDR2 ANQGSEA. The V end lost 3 bases, the J end lost 1 base, and 12 bases lay between the germline ends. CDR3 nucleotides: TGCAGCGTTGACGATACAGGGTGGAACACTGAAGCTTTCTTT. This translates into CSVDDTGWNTEAFF.

This clonotype has only a few counts. The chain combines TRBV9 with TRBJ2-2; D is uncertain. CDR1 and CDR2 from the germline V gene are SGDLS and YYNGEE. The CDR3 contains 15 residues. The V end was cut by 1 base, the J end by 0 bases, with 7 bases between. In DNA form, the CDR3 reads TGTGCCAGCAGCGTAAAGGCCGCGAACACCGGGGAGCTGTTTTTT. This gives the protein CASSVKAANTGELFF.

This clonotype was observed a handful of times. This chain uses TRBV24-1 with TRBJ2-4; D unclear. This CDR3 comprises 14 residues. V was shortened by 4 bases and J by 9 bases, with 15 bases between the two germline ends. The germline V gene encodes CDR1 KGHDR and CDR2 SFDVKD. The CDR3 sequence is CATSDPGRGGIQYF. In nucleotides, the CDR3 is TGTGCCACCAGTGACCCGGGCCGTGGCGGCATTCAGTACTTC.

V usage is TRBV24-1 and J usage is TRBJ2-1; TRBD2 matches 10 bases. V lost 3 bases and J lost 7; bases outside the gene matches: 8. This CDR3 contains 16 residues. The germline CDR1 and CDR2 sequences are KGHDR and SFDVKD. CDR3 sequence (DNA): TGTGCCACCAGTGATCCCCTAGCGGGAGTTTTTAATGAGCAGTTCTTC. This translates into CATSDPLAGVFNEQFF.

This clonotype showed up just a few times. This chain uses TRBV6-6 with TRBJ2-1; 9 bases align to TRBD1. Germline CDR1 MNHNY, CDR2 SVGAGI (reference sequence). J was trimmed by 8 bases and V by 6 bases; bases with no gene match: 2. This CDR3 is built from 12 residues. Here the CDR3 reads CASRTGGYEQFF. CDR3 nucleotide sequence: TGTGCCAGCAGGACAGGGGGGTATGAGCAGTTCTTC.

The V call is TRBV4-2, the J call TRBJ2-7, with D unclear. The germline V gene has CDR1 LGHNA and CDR2 YNFKEQ. The CDR3 loop spans 15 amino acids. The ends were cut back, 0 bases at V and 6 bases at J, with 15 bases in the middle. The CDR3: CASSQDGAKGSEQYF. The CDR3 DNA reads as TGTGCCAGCAGCCAAGATGGCGCCAAGGGATCCGAGCAGTACTTC.

The chain carries TRBV6-1 and TRBJ1-4, with D tentatively TRBD1 (6 bases). The CDR3 sequence is 15 residues long. Germline V CDR1 and CDR2: MNHNS, SASEGT. V dropped 6 bases and J dropped 14 bases, with 25 bases sitting between them. The CDR3 reads CASSPYRVTGPWLFF. The CDR3 region has the DNA TGTGCCAGCAGCCCATACAGGGTGACAGGTCCTTGGCTGTTTTTT.

This clonotype has only a few counts. The chain joins TRBV4-1 to TRBJ2-1, with TRBD2 matching over 8 bases. Germline values: CDR1 MGHRA, CDR2 YSYEKL. The ends lost 1 base at V and 5 bases at J; junction bases unmatched: 10. The CDR3 sequence is 17 residues long. The CDR3 spells CASSQGTGLARNNEQFF. CDR3 bases: TGCGCCAGCAGCCAAGGCACCGGACTAGCTAGGAACAATGAGCAGTTCTTC.

The rearrangement links TRBV3-1 to TRBJ2-7; the D gene is possibly TRBD2 (6 bases). CDR3 size: 15 residues. Germline loops: CDR1 LGHDT, CDR2 YNNKEL (reference sequence). Trimming took 3 bases from V and 3 from J, leaving 15 bases between them. CDR3 sequence (DNA): TGTGCCAGCAGCCAGGCTGCGGGACGCAACTACGAGCAGTACTTC. Its protein is CASSQAAGRNYEQYF.

This clonotype was detected ten times or more. J is TRBJ1-1 and V is TRBV20-1; the D is unclear. V lost 5 bases and J 1 base, leaving 8 bases between the germline ends. The germline V gene encodes CDR1 DFQATT and CDR2 SNEGSKA (reference sequence). The CDR3 is made up of 12 amino acids. CDR3 region: CSASWKNTEAFF. The CDR3 DNA sequence: TGCAGTGCTTCTTGGAAGAACACTGAAGCTTTCTTT.

This clonotype was seen a few times. The J gene is TRBJ1-5, the V gene TRBV4-2; no firm D call. Germline V CDR1 and CDR2: LGHNA, YNFKEQ. The CDR3 is made up of 14 amino acids. V lost 1 base to trimming and J lost 7 bases, with 11 bases between them. CDR3 protein: CASSQGTSGQPQHF. The CDR3 nucleotides are TGTGCCAGCAGCCAAGGCACCAGCGGACAGCCCCAGCATTTT.

This sequence joins TRBV19 and TRBJ2-5; 12 bases are a match to TRBD2. The germline V gene has CDR1 LNHDA and CDR2 SQIVND (reference sequence). Trimming took 4 bases from V and 5 from J; bases not matched to a gene: 8. The CDR3 has 16 residues. The CDR3 bases are TGTGCCAGTAGTACATCCCTTGGACTAGCGGGGGAGACCCAGTACTTC. Protein: CASSTSLGLAGETQYF. The full variable domain, completed using reference TRBV19 and TRBJ2-5, is DGGITQSPKYLFRKEGQNVTLSCEQNLNHDAMYWYRQDPGQGLRLIYYSQIVNDFQKGDIAEGYSVSREKKESFPLTVTSAQKNPTAFYLCASSTSLGLAGETQYFGPGTRLLVL.

This sequence joins TRBV7-9 and TRBJ1-1, with a tentative D call TRBD1 (6 bases). The CDR3 has 15 amino acids. CDR1 and CDR2 (germline): SEHNR, FQNEAQ (reference sequence). Trimming pared 0 bases from V and 5 bases from J, leaving 13 bases between. The CDR3 nucleotides are TGTGCCAGCAGCTTAGCGGAAGCTAGGGGGACTGAAGCTTTCTTT. Translated: CASSLAEARGTEAFF.

The chain is built from TRBV30 and TRBJ2-7; a possible D gene is TRBD1 (6 bases). The length of the CDR3 is 11 residues. In germline, CDR1 is GTSNPN, CDR2 SVGIG (reference sequence). The V end lost 4 bases, the J end lost 3 bases, and 7 bases lay between the germline ends. The CDR3 spells CAWTDSYEQYF. DNA for the CDR3: TGTGCCTGGACGGACAGCTACGAGCAGTACTTC.

This chain links TRBV6-5 with TRBJ1-2; D is uncertain. V was cut by 0 bases and J by 0 bases, with 14 bases left in between. The CDR3 is made up of 17 amino acids. The germline V gene has CDR1 MNHEY and CDR2 SVGAGI. The CDR3 DNA reads TGTGCCAGCAGTTACTCCGCTGGCGGGCAGGCTAACTATGGCTACACCTTC. Its translation: CASSYSAGGQANYGYTF.

The sample holds a few counts of this clonotype. This sequence joins TRBV2 and TRBJ1-1; D is uncertain. Germline V CDR1 and CDR2: SNHLY, FYNNEI. There are 14 residues in the CDR3. V was shortened by 6 bases and J by 1 base, with 12 bases between the two germline ends. Here the CDR3 reads CASSLLEANTEAFF. CDR3 DNA: TGTGCCAGCAGCCTATTGGAGGCGAACACTGAAGCTTTCTTT.

The rearrangement joins TRBV4-1 to TRBJ2-7, with 8 bases that match TRBD2. CDR3 length equals 16 residues. Germline CDR1 and CDR2: MGHRA and YSYEKL. Trimming at V came to 1 base and at J to 6 bases, leaving 11 bases not matched to a gene. The CDR3: CASSQAPGLESPEQYF. CDR3 sequence (DNA): TGCGCCAGCAGCCAAGCACCGGGACTAGAATCGCCCGAGCAGTACTTC.

The genes are TRBV9 and TRBJ2-3; weak D call: TRBD2 (6 bases). This CDR3 has 14 residues. Trimming removed 4 bases from V and 6 bases from J, with 15 bases in between. From germline, CDR1 is SGDLS and CDR2 YYNGEE. In DNA form, the CDR3 reads TGTGCCAGCAGCCCTCCCCGCGGGGCGGATACGCAGTATTTT. As protein: CASSPPRGADTQYF.